The source of this T cell receptor (beta chain) is a study of CD8 T cells in ankylosing spondylitis. Whole-study results and caveats: Earlier studies detected some motif variants in reactive arthritis synovial fluid and blood. In ankylosing spondylitis blood, a motif of eight highly homologous TCR beta variants appeared characteristic. Clones that were linked to disease were CD8+ and were relatively rare in peripheral blood.

TCRdb re-called the 5' RACE reads with MiXCR, one entry per CDR3 protein. This table holds more than 200,000 distinct CDR3 sequences, about 24% found once. This clonotype was observed many times. Its target is unknown. Relative to the germline gene, one junction end is altered; a read error may explain this. Looked up from germline, CDR1 is SGHTA and CDR2 is FQGNSA. The CDR3 has 12 amino acids. This clonotype was sampled from a male donor with ankylosing spondylitis or in good health (not recorded which). The sample comprised blood, either unsorted or a sorted T cell fraction (not recorded which). This sequence joins TRBV7-2 and TRBJ2-5; no clear D. The CDR3 loop is CASSLVAETQYF. The CDR3 coding sequence is TGTGCCAGCAGTTTAGTGGCGGAGACCCAGTACTTC. Supplemented by reference TRBV7-2 and TRBJ2-5, the full variable domain reads GAGVSQSPSNKVTEKGKDVELRCDPISGHTALYWYRQSLGQGLEFLIYFQGNSAPDKSGLPSDRFSAERTGGSVSTLTIQRTQQEDSAVYLCASSLVAETQYFGPGTRLLVL.